This T cell receptor (beta chain) came from a study of beta chain features in type 1 diabetes (dated by TCRdb to between 2017 and 2018). About the investigation overall: No differences in mean age, gender distribution, total cell number or subset yield were found between patients and healthy donors. Whereas all 30 or so donors provided naive and central memory subsets, regulatory and stem cell-like memory subsets were isolated from just 8 patients and about 8 healthy donors. The study compared the TCRB repertoires of sorted circulating CD4+ T cell subsets in recently diagnosed type 1 diabetes patients with those in matched healthy donors. A total of approximately 99,000,000 sorted cells were examined across all samples, and RNA yield correlated strongly with the number of cells per subset.

Points the paper makes about the study in general: Fewer insertions and more nucleotide deletions at VDJ recombination sites were observed in patients with type 1 diabetes, implying thymic rearrangement abnormalities. Sequencing cDNA rather than genomic DNA could over-represent highly expressing activated cells, although activation and CD3 levels did not differ between groups. Shorter templates might have been favored by PCR, but patient and control samples were amplified and corrected together, so both groups would have been affected equally by any skew. Only small numbers of individuals were included in the HLA sub-analyses, which left unresolved whether HLA type had any influence on TCRB rearrangement. In all four CD4+ subsets, TCRB CDR3 length was moderately but significantly shorter in type 1 diabetes patients. The naive, central memory and regulatory TCRB repertoires appeared to resemble one another more closely among patients than among healthy donors.

Based on the germline V gene, the CDR1 and CDR2 sequences are SGHTA and FQGNSA. V is pared back by 1 base and J by 1 base, with 14 bases lying between the germline termini. The CDR3 runs 16 residues from the cysteine to the phenylalanine. The sequence is cut down to CDR3 DNA, 48 bases in frame from base 1. From each donor, a single peripheral blood sample of about 100 mL on average was drawn into heparinised tubes. A BD FACSAria II and a panel including CD45RO, CCR7, CD25, CD127, CD95 and CD27 were used to sort naive, central memory, regulatory and stem cell-like memory CD4+ T cells. A purity above 95% was achieved for all sorted populations. PBMCs were isolated right away by Lymphoprep density gradient centrifugation and were stained directly, without culture. So that batch effects would be minimized, each experiment stained and sorted samples in pairs, pairing one healthy donor with one patient.

This clone was seen a handful of times. It lacks a known antigen. One base away there is no much larger clone; base qualities are not given. The entire amount of isolated RNA was reverse transcribed using the High Capacity cDNA Reverse Transcription Kit, so the sequenced TCRB transcripts were expressed ones. Deep immunoSEQ sequencing was performed on naive, central memory and regulatory T cell samples, with an average of around 3.5 million total reads per sample. Sorted cells were lysed in RLT buffer and RNA was extracted with DNase-treated RNeasy Micro or Mini kits, depending on cell number. Each cell subset was processed on its own to prevent cross-contamination, while patient and healthy donor samples were processed together. Using the immunoSEQ multiplex PCR, TCRB sequences were amplified from cDNA into 87-bp fragments spanning the CDR3 region. The amplicons were sequenced using the Illumina HiSeq platform. On the authors' methods: PCR bias was computationally corrected using synthetic template baselines, reads within Hamming distance 2 were collapsed, and singletons that could not be merged were discarded. Reads were aligned to IMGT to assign V, D and J genes, CDR3 length, and insertions or deletions at six rearrangement sites. Clonotype counts were normalized to sorted cell number within each subset before computing true diversity and Gini coefficients with the tcR R package. The overlap coefficient, calculated on TCRB nucleotide sequences, was used to measure repertoire sharing. TCRdb took this table from immuneACCESS and kept in-frame rearrangements with V and J called. Such tables lack part of the clones; where checked against another copy, unresolved V genes explain under half of the gap, and the rest is unexplained. V and J calls and clone size are those listed in that table; D and trimming were worked out from the DNA. The sample table shows 35,000 or so clones, and approximately 60% are seen once. Jointly, the top ten make up 2% to 2.5% of the sample.

The source material was Tregs from blood. The label giving this sample's cell subset or site can be read as: regulatory CD4+ T cells. The sequence derives from a woman aged 25 to 39 in good health. The chain uses TRBV7-2 and TRBJ2-7; a tentative D match to TRBD2 spans 6 bases. At the DNA level, the sequence is TGTGCCAGCAGCTTAGGACTAGTTCTAGTATCCTACGAGCAGTACTTC. Its translation is CASSLGLVLVSYEQYF.